This TCR beta chain was sequenced in a study of multiple sclerosis patients with progressive multifocal leukoencephalopathy. Study findings and constraints: Whether JC virus or general immunocompromise explains the findings remained unclear. Most PML patients had lower entropy, suggesting less diverse TRB repertoires.

Time point noted: approximately 12 months of natalizumab therapy. Multiple sclerosis patients on natalizumab who never developed PML served as longitudinally sampled controls. The CDR3 has 16 amino acids. V was cut by 4 bases and J by 7 bases, with 21 bases left in between. A note on this clone: The antigen is undetermined.

Every PCR reaction included synthetic inline CDR3 controls for all V-J pairings. Sequencing used immunoSEQ multiplex PCR; TCRdb keeps in-frame clones, though not all of them. This table holds 20,000 to 25,000 clones, about 91% found once. The chain combines TRBV5-3 with TRBJ2-1; D not resolved. TRBV5-3 is identified as an open reading frame with a role that is uncertain. The source of this sequence is a man between 25 and 39 years old with multiple sclerosis. The specimen comprised PBMCs, sampled from a patient treated with natalizumab. In DNA, the CDR3 is TGTGCCAGAAGCCATCTGACTCCGAAAGGGTCAAATGAGCAGTTCTTC. As protein: CARSHLTPKGSNEQFF.